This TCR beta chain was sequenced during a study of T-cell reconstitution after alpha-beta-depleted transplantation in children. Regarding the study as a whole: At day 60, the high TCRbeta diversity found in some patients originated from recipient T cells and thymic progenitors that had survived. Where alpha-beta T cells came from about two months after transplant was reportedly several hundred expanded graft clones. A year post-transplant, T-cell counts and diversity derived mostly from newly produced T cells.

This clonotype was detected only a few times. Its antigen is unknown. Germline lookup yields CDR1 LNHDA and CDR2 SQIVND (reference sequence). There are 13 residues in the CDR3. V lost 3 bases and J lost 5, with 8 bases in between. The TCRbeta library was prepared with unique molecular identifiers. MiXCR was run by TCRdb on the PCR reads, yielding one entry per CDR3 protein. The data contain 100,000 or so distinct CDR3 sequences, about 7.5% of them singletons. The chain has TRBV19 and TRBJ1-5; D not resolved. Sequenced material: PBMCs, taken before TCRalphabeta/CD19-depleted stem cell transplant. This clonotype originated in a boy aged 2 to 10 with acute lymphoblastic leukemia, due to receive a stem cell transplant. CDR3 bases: TGTGCCAGTAGTATGAATGGGGATCAGCCCCAGCATTTT. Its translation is CASSMNGDQPQHF.